These 8 T cell receptor beta chains share one sample of origin, sequenced in a study of control samples from healthy donors and cancer patients. Sequencing was performed with immunoSEQ multiplex PCR; in TCRdb, only in-frame clones are kept and a portion is missing. The sample holds about 150,000 clones; about 94% are singletons and the top ten take approximately 6%. Sequenced input: blood. Source of these receptors: a middle-aged man in good health.

This rearrangement joins TRBV4-1 to TRBJ1-1; perhaps TRBD1 as D (5 bases). CDR3 length: 16 residues. Trimming pared 1 base from V and 0 bases from J, leaving 12 bases between. The germline gives CDR1 MGHRA, CDR2 YSYEKL. This CDR3 is CASSQGAGPMNTEAFF. In DNA, the CDR3 is TGCGCCAGCAGCCAAGGGGCAGGGCCCATGAACACTGAAGCTTTCTTT.

Only one count was recorded for this clone. This chain links TRBV19 with TRBJ1-5, with D uncertain. V lost 2 bases and J lost 3, with 8 bases in between. The CDR3 has 14 residues. Germline CDR1 and CDR2: LNHDA and SQIVND (reference sequence). CDR3 sequence: CASSITHYNQPQHF. The CDR3 coding sequence is TGTGCCAGTAGTATAACGCATTACAATCAGCCCCAGCATTTT.

The table lists this clone with a count of one. V usage is TRBV5-5 and J usage is TRBJ1-5, with a possible D match to TRBD1 (6 bases). The V and J ends lost 0 bases and 5 bases respectively, with 12 bases between them. From germline, CDR1 is SGHKS and CDR2 YYEKEE (reference sequence). This CDR3 comprises 15 residues. This chain's CDR3 is CASSLAWGLYQPQHF. The CDR3 DNA reads as TGTGCCAGCAGCTTGGCTTGGGGGCTCTATCAGCCCCAGCATTTT.

The CDR3 protein is CASSLGSGQPQHF. The CDR3 coding sequence is TGTGCCAGCAGCTTAGGATCGGGCCAGCCCCAGCATTTT. The chain employs TRBV7-9 and TRBJ1-5; D unresolved. The CDR3 loop spans 13 amino acids. Trimming shortened V by 1 base and J by 7 bases, and 8 bases separated the two germline ends. Germline V gene lookup returns CDR1 SEHNR and CDR2 FQNEAQ (reference sequence).

V and J are TRBV13 and TRBJ1-4; no firm D call. This CDR3 region has 14 residues. The V gene lost 4 bases and the J gene lost 6 bases, with 12 bases spanning the gap. Germline CDR1 PRHDT, CDR2 FYEKMQ (reference sequence). The CDR3 bases are TGTGCCAGCAGCTCCCCTTCCATACATGAAAAACTGTTTTTT. Translation: CASSSPSIHEKLFF.

The CDR3 sequence: CASSLGPEKRAFF. CDR3 DNA sequence: TGTGCCAGCAGCTTGGGCCCAGAGAAGCGGGCTTTCTTT. The chain carries TRBV5-6 and TRBJ1-1; D remains ambiguous. Trimming removed 0 bases at V and 11 bases at J, with 14 bases between. From germline, CDR1 is SGHDT and CDR2 YYEEEE. The CDR3 runs 13 residues. The variable domain in full, completed from reference TRBV5-6 and TRBJ1-1, reads DAGVTQSPTHLIKTRGQQVTLRCSPKSGHDTVSWYQQALGQGPQFIFQYYEEEERQRGNFPDRFSGHQFPNYSSELNVNALLLGDSALYLCASSLGPEKRAFFGQGTRLTVV.

DNA for the CDR3: TGTGCCAGCAGTGGATGGTCGGGCTACACCTTC. Amino acids: CASSGWSGYTF. The chain links TRBV12-3 or TRBV12-4 to TRBJ1-2; D call uncertain. V lost 5 bases to trimming and J lost 8 bases, with 9 bases between them. CDR3 length: 11 residues.

The chain uses TRBV4-1 and TRBJ2-6; a possible D gene is TRBD1 (6 bases). CDR3 length: 17 amino acids. Germline values: CDR1 MGHRA, CDR2 YSYEKL. V dropped 3 bases and J dropped 0 bases, with 12 bases sitting between them. The CDR3 sequence: CASSQTGSSSGANVLTF. In DNA, the CDR3 is TGCGCCAGCAGCCAGACAGGCTCGAGCTCTGGGGCCAACGTCCTGACTTTC.